Shown below are 15 T cell receptor beta chains from a single sample sequenced in a study of cytomegalovirus exposure and HLA in healthy donors. Both 60 Vbeta primers and 13 Jbeta primers went into the PCR. The repertoire was sequenced with immunoSEQ multiplex PCR; TCRdb's copy has only in-frame clones and lacks some. The data contain about 130,000 clones, roughly 74% of them singletons. Sequenced sample: PBMCs. Receptors originate from a man in his forties or fifties in good health and CMV-seronegative.

The sample holds a few counts of this clone. J is TRBJ2-3 and V is TRBV7-8, with 9 nucleotides matching TRBD2. Germline V gene data show CDR1 as SGHVS and CDR2 as FQNEAQ. V dropped 1 base and J dropped 4; count of bases not matched to a gene: 9. The CDR3 runs 17 residues. DNA for the CDR3: TGTGCCAGCAGCTTAGGCGGCGGGGGGGCGGTCGCAGATACGCAGTATTTT. Its translation is CASSLGGGGAVADTQYF.

The chain links TRBV2 to TRBJ2-5; D is unclear. In germline, CDR1 is SNHLY, CDR2 FYNNEI. There are 13 residues in the CDR3. Trimming left V 7 bases short and J 4 bases short, with 13 bases between. The CDR3, as DNA: TGTGCCAGCATGCCATCCCTAGGAGAGACCCAGTACTTC. Translated: CASMPSLGETQYF.

V and J are TRBV5-4 and TRBJ1-6; D perhaps matches TRBD1 (5 bases). Trimming cost V 0 bases and J 7 bases, with 8 bases left between them. This CDR3 is built from 14 residues. CDR1 and CDR2 from the germline V gene are SGHNT and YYREEE (reference sequence). CDR3 sequence (DNA): TGTGCCAGCAGCTTGGTGGGGCCAAATTCACCCCTCCACTTT. It is translated as CASSLVGPNSPLHF.

This rearrangement joins TRBV2 to TRBJ2-3; TRBD1 is a possible D gene (6 bases). The CDR3 runs 17 residues. CDR1 is SNHLY, CDR2 FYNNEI, per germline. V lost 8 bases and J lost 0, with 21 bases in between. This CDR3 is CASRIRPGTLSTDTQYF. CDR3 in DNA: TGTGCCAGCCGGATTCGACCAGGGACATTAAGCACAGATACGCAGTATTTT.

The chain couples TRBV5-5 to TRBJ2-3; maybe TRBD1 (6 bases). Germline CDR1 is SGHKS and CDR2 is YYEKEE (reference sequence). The CDR3 loop spans 15 amino acids. V was pared by 4 bases and J by 0 bases, with 12 bases between. In DNA form, the CDR3 reads TGTGCCAGCAGCCCTAGGGACACCAGCACAGATACGCAGTATTTT. It translates to CASSPRDTSTDTQYF. The full variable domain, its missing parts supplied by reference TRBV5-5 and TRBJ2-3, is DAGVTQSPTHLIKTRGQQVTLRCSPISGHKSVSWYQQVLGQGPQFIFQYYEKEERGRGNFPDRFSARQFPNYSSELNVNALLLGDSALYLCASSPRDTSTDTQYFGPGTRLTVL.

This chain uses TRBV19 with TRBJ1-3; no reliable D call. The CDR3 length is 13 residues. Germline values: CDR1 LNHDA, CDR2 SQIVND (reference sequence). V was shortened by 6 bases and J by 0 bases, with 6 bases between the two germline ends. The CDR3 loop is CASRSNSGNTIYF. In DNA, the CDR3 is TGTGCCAGTAGAAGCAACTCTGGAAACACCATATATTTT.

The table lists this clone with a count of one. This chain links TRBV9 with TRBJ2-5; the match to TRBD1 covers 9 bases. Germline CDR1 is SGDLS and CDR2 is YYNGEE. CDR3 length equals 16 residues. The V gene end was trimmed by 3 bases and the J gene end by 7 bases; junction bases not matched to a gene: 13. The CDR3, as DNA: TGTGCCAGCAGCGCCTCACCGGGACAGGGAAGTGTGACCCAGTACTTC. Translated: CASSASPGQGSVTQYF.

Only one count was recorded for this clone. The chain has TRBV20-1 and TRBJ1-2; no definite D call. This CDR3 contains 11 residues. V lost 0 bases and J lost 10, with 9 bases in between. The germline gives CDR1 DFQATT, CDR2 SNEGSKA (reference sequence). DNA of the CDR3: TGCAGTGCTAGAGATTGGCCAGACTACACCTTC. Translated, it gives CSARDWPDYTF.

The chain recombines TRBV7-9 with TRBJ2-5; 7 nucleotides line up with TRBD1. The J call could be wrong; TRBJ2-7 is a better fit for the DNA end. The CDR3 extends over 16 amino acids. The germline CDR1 and CDR2 sequences are SEHNR and FQNEAQ (reference sequence). Written as DNA, the CDR3 is TGTGCCAGCAGCCACTGGACAGGAGCCTTACCCTACGAGCAGTACTTC. Its translation is CASSHWTGALPYEQYF.

On this clone itself: In the same sample, other DNA sequences code for this CDR3. V and J are TRBV4-2 and TRBJ1-5, with a weak D call TRBD1 (5 bases). V was cut by 3 bases and J by 5 bases, with 17 bases left in between. The CDR3 has 16 amino acids. In germline, CDR1 is LGHNA, CDR2 YNFKEQ. CDR3 protein: CASSQIGQAGYQPQHF. As DNA, the CDR3 is TGTGCCAGCAGCCAGATCGGACAAGCAGGTTATCAGCCCCAGCATTTT.

J is TRBJ1-2 and V is TRBV7-9; 8 nucleotides match TRBD1. CDR1 is SEHNR, CDR2 FQNEAQ, per germline (reference sequence). Trimming cost V 8 bases and J 6 bases; bases outside gene matches: 26. The CDR3 sequence is 19 residues long. Here the CDR3 reads CASLHPLASSPGGDNGYTF. For the CDR3, the DNA is TGTGCCAGCCTACACCCCCTAGCTTCCAGTCCAGGGGGCGATAATGGCTACACCTTC.

A word on this clone: In this CDR3 the conserved last residue, phenylalanine or tryptophan, is missing, so a read error is likely. The chain has TRBV7-6 and TRBJ1-3, with 9 bases identical to TRBD1. The germline CDR1 and CDR2 sequences are SGHVS and FNYEAQ. The CDR3 has 15 residues. V shed 4 bases, J shed 0 bases, and the junction held 1 base outside the gene matches. CDR3 DNA: TGTGCCAGCAGCTCGGGACAGGGCTCTGGAAACACCATATATCTT. Translating gives CASSSGQGSGNTIYL.

This chain links TRBV4-1 with TRBJ2-7; TRBD1 aligns across 7 bases. The germline gives CDR1 MGHRA, CDR2 YSYEKL. V shed 3 bases, J shed 5 bases, and the junction held 10 bases outside the gene matches. This CDR3 is 15 amino acids long. The CDR3 protein is CASSHPTTGLDEQYF. CDR3 in DNA: TGCGCCAGCAGCCACCCCACGACAGGGTTGGACGAGCAGTACTTC.

The chain is built from TRBV9 and TRBJ2-7, with D tentatively TRBD1 (6 bases). Germline assignment: CDR1 SGDLS and CDR2 YYNGEE. The CDR3 extends over 14 amino acids. Trimming stripped 0 bases from V and 2 bases from J, with 9 bases between. The chain's CDR3 is CASSVGGDTYEQYF. The CDR3, as DNA: TGTGCCAGCAGCGTAGGTGGGGACACCTACGAGCAGTACTTC. The full variable domain, completed using reference TRBV9 and TRBJ2-7, is DSGVTQTPKHLITATGQRVTLRCSPRSGDLSVYWYQQSLDQGLQFLIQYYNGEERAKGNILERFSAQQFPDLHSELNLSSLELGDSALYFCASSVGGDTYEQYFGPGTRLTVT.

Only a few counts were recorded for this clone. The chain joins TRBV18 to TRBJ1-2; weak D call: TRBD1 (6 bases). The CDR3 spans 15 residues. Germline CDR1 reads KGHSH; CDR2 reads LQKENI. The V end was cut by 3 bases, the J end by 3 bases, with 14 bases between. CDR3 DNA sequence: TGTGCCAGCTCACCCACGCTACAGGGCCACTATGGCTACACCTTC. Translating gives CASSPTLQGHYGYTF.